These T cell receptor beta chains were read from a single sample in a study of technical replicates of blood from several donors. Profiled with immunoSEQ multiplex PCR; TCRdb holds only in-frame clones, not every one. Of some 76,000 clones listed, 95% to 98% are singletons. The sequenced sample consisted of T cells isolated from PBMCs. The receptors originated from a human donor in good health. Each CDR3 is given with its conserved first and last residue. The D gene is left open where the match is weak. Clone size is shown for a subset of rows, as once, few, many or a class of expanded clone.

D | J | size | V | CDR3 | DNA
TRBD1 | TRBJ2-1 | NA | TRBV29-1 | CSVAAGTGTNEQFF | TGCAGCGTTGCCGCCGGGACAGGGACCAATGAGCAGTTCTTC
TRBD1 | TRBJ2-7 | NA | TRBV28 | CASSPPDRGKSYEQYF | TGTGCCAGCAGTCCCCCGGACAGGGGAAAATCCTACGAGCAGTACTTC
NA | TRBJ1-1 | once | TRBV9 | CASSEIDLEAFF | TGTGCCAGCAGCGAAATTGACTTAGAAGCTTTCTTT
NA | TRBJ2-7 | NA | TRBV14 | CASSQGLYEQYF | TGTGCCAGCAGCCAGGGGCTCTACGAGCAGTACTTC
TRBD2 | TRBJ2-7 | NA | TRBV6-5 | CASRDGTTISYEQYF | TGTGCCAGCAGGGACGGGACTACCATTTCCTACGAGCAGTACTTC
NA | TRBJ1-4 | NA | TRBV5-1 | CASSSSTETNEKLFF | TGCGCCAGCAGCTCCTCGACAGAGACTAATGAAAAACTGTTTTTT
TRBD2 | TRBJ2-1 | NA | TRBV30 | CAWSVRLAGGNEQFF | TGTGCCTGGAGTGTACGGCTAGCGGGAGGGAATGAGCAGTTCTTC
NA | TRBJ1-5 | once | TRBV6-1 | CASSDNRVLSNQPQHF | TGTGCCAGCAGTGATAACAGGGTACTAAGCAATCAGCCCCAGCATTTT
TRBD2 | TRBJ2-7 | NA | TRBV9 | CASSVGWVAGVEQYF | TGTGCCAGCAGCGTAGGGTGGGTAGCGGGAGTCGAGCAGTACTTC
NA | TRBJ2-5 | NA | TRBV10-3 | CAISEATAETQYF | TGTGCCATCAGTGAGGCTACCGCGGAGACCCAGTACTTC
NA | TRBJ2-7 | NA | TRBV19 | CASSNSRGYEQYF | TGTGCCAGTAGTAACTCAAGGGGCTACGAGCAGTACTTC
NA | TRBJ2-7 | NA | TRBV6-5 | CASSPGLTGEQYF | TGTGCCAGCAGTCCCGGACTAACCGGGGAGCAGTACTTC